Below, one T cell receptor beta chain is given with its context. Its specificity is not known. CDR3 length: 16 residues. Germline V gene lookup returns CDR1 SGHDT and CDR2 YYEEEE. V shed 3 bases, J shed 7 bases, and the junction held 13 bases outside the gene matches. The record originates from a study of cytomegalovirus exposure and HLA in healthy donors. Regarding the study as a whole: The dataset shows that most TCR sequences were rare, while some public TCRs occurred in many donors.

The primer mix had 60 Vbeta and 13 Jbeta primers. Libraries were prepared by immunoSEQ multiplex PCR; TCRdb keeps only in-frame clonotypes and omits some of them. In the table there are 150,000 to 200,000 clones, around three quarters of which are singletons. This sequence joins TRBV5-6 and TRBJ2-7; 10 bases fit TRBD1. The source material was PBMCs. The TCR comes from a man aged 25 to 40 in good health and CMV-seronegative. CDR3 sequence: CASSYLTGTGVWEQYF. The CDR3 bases are TGTGCCAGCAGCTACCTAACCGGGACAGGGGTCTGGGAGCAGTACTTC.